These 9 T cell receptor beta chains came from one sample sequenced in a study of cytomegalovirus exposure and HLA in healthy donors (dated by TCRdb to between 2016 and 2019). The library was prepared using the immunoSEQ multiplex PCR assay. For the multiplex PCR, a mixture combining 60 forward primers for TCR Vbeta segments and 13 reverse primers for TCR Jbeta segments was used. Not all clones reach the TCRdb copy of this immuneACCESS table, which keeps in-frame sequences only. Checked studies attribute under half of the gap to unresolved V genes and leave the rest unexplained. The sample yields 30,000 to 40,000 clones; 85% to 95% were counted once. Of the sample, 2% to 3% falls within the top ten clones. The sequencing input was PBMCs. These receptors originate from a woman aged 18 to 35 in good health and CMV-seronegative.

The CDR3 loop reads CASSLSAPYSNQPQHF. The DNA for the CDR3 is TGTGCCAGCAGTTTATCGGCTCCATATAGCAATCAGCCCCAGCATTTT. The V and J genes are TRBV27 and TRBJ1-5; D not certain. With 0 bases removed from V and 0 bases from J, the gap between germline ends came to 9 bases. The V gene's germline CDR1 is MNHEY and CDR2 SMNVEV (reference sequence). This CDR3 has 16 residues.

The chain combines TRBV10-3 with TRBJ2-7, with a tentative D call TRBD1 (6 bases). This CDR3 contains 13 residues. Looked up from germline, CDR1 is ENHRY and CDR2 is SYGVKD. V lost 5 bases to trimming and J lost 1 base, with 9 bases between them. CDR3 DNA: TGTGCCATCAGTACACAGGGTTCCTACGAGCAGTACTTC. This gives the protein CAISTQGSYEQYF.

Comments on this clone: A read error may account for a junction end that differs from germline. The chain combines TRBV10-2 with TRBJ2-4; 7 nucleotides align to TRBD2. This CDR3 spans 11 amino acids. The germline V gene has CDR1 WSHSY and CDR2 SAAADI. The CDR3 DNA is TGCGCCAGCAGAGGAGGGACTACTACGTTCTTC. Protein: CASRGGTTTFF.

CDR3 DNA: TGTGCCAGCAGGACATATCACGACAGCGTAGAGACCCAGTACTTC. Amino acid sequence: CASRTYHDSVETQYF. The chain employs TRBV6-5 and TRBJ2-5, with D possibly TRBD1 on 5 matching bases. V shed 6 bases and J shed 4 bases, with 18 bases lying between them. The V gene's germline CDR1 is MNHEY and CDR2 SVGAGI. CDR3 length: 15 amino acids.

The chain links TRBV4-2 to TRBJ2-7, with D perhaps TRBD2 (6 bases). Trimming removed 0 bases from V and 5 bases from J, with 17 bases in between. Germline CDR1 is LGHNA and CDR2 is YNFKEQ. This CDR3 comprises 16 residues. The CDR3, as DNA: TGTGCCAGCAGCCAAGAGGGCCCGGGAGCGACTAACGAGCAGTACTTC. As protein: CASSQEGPGATNEQYF.

This clone was detected only once. The chain is built from TRBV12-1 and TRBJ2-7; the D call of TRBD2 is as the table states it, not checked on the DNA. TRBV12-1 is an annotated pseudogene. CDR3 length equals 17 residues. CDR3 sequence reads: CASSFEMRGGPTYEQYF. CDR3 DNA: TGTGCCAGCAGCTTTGAGATGCGGGGGGGGCCTACCTACGAGCAGTACTTC.

In this sample, this clone turned up once. V and J are TRBV5-1 and TRBJ2-5; TRBD1 aligns across 7 bases. The germline CDR1 and CDR2 sequences are SGHRS and YFSETQ. The length of the CDR3 is 16 residues. Trimming at V came to 6 bases and at J to 2 bases, leaving 13 bases not matched to a gene. CDR3 nucleotides: TGCGCCAGCACCGCTCGGACAGGATGGTCGCAAGAGACCCAGTACTTC. It translates to CASTARTGWSQETQYF.

With regard to this clone: Other nucleotide sequences from this sample produce the same CDR3. The V and J genes are TRBV6-4 and TRBJ2-3; possible D gene TRBD2, 7 bases. V lost 7 bases, J lost 1 base, and 18 bases lay in between. Germline V lookup: CDR1 MRHNA, CDR2 SNTAGT. CDR3 length: 16 residues. CDR3 protein: CASTRRGAGGTDTQYF. The CDR3 DNA sequence: TGTGCCAGCACTAGAAGGGGGGCGGGAGGCACAGATACGCAGTATTTT.

This clone was seen only once. This chain joins TRBV2 and TRBJ2-3, with TRBD2 matching over 11 bases. J was trimmed by 4 bases and V by 8 bases; bases with no gene match: 5. Germline CDR1 SNHLY, CDR2 FYNNEI. The CDR3 is made up of 14 amino acids. CDR3 sequence (DNA): TGTGCCAGCGCCGGGACTAGCGGCTCAGATACGCAGTATTTT. It yields the protein CASAGTSGSDTQYF.